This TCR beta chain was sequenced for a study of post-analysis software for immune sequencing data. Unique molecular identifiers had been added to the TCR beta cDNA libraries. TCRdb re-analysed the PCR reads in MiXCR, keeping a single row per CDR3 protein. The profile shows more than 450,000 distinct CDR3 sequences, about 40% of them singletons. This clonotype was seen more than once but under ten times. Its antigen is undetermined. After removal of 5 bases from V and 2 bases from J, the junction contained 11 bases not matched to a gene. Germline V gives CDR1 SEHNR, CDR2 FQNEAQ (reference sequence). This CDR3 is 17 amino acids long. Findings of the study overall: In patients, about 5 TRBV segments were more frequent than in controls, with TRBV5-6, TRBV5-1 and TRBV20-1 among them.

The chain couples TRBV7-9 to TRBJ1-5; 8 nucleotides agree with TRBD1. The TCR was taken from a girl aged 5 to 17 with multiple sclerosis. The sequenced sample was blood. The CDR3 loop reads CASSRAQGVGGNQPQHF. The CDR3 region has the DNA TGTGCCAGCAGCCGAGCACAGGGGGTCGGCGGCAATCAGCCCCAGCATTTT.